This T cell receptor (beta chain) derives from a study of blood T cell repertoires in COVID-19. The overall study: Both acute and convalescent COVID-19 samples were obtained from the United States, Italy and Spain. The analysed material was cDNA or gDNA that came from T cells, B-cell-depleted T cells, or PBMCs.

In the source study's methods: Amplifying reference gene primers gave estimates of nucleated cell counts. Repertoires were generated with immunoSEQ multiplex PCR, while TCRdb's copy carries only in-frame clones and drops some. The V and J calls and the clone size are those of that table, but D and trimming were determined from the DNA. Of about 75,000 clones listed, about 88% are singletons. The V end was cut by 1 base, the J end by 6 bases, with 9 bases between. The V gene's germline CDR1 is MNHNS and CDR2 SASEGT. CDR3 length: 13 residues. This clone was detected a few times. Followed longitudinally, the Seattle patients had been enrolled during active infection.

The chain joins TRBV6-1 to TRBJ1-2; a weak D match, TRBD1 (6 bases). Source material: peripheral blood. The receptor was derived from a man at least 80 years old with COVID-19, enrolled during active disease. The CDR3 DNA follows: TGTGCCAGCAGTGAAGACAGGGATGATGGCTACACCTTC. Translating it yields CASSEDRDDGYTF.